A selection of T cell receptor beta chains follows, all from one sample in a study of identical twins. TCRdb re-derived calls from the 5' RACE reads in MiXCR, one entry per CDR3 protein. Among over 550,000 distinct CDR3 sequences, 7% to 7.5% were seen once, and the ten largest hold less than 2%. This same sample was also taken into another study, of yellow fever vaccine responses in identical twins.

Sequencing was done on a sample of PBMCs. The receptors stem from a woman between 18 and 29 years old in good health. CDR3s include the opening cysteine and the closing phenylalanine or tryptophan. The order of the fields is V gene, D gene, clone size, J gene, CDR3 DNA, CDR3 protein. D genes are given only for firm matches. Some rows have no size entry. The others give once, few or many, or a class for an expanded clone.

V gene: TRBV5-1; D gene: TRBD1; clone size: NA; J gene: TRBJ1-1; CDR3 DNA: TGCGCCAGCAGCTTGGCAGCAGGGGGCCGGACTGAAGCTTTCTTT; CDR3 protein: CASSLAAGGRTEAFF
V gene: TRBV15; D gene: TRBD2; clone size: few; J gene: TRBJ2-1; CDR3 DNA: TGTGCCACCAGCAGAGACACTAGCGGGAGGGCCAGTAGCTCCTACAATGAGCAGTTCTTC; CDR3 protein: CATSRDTSGRASSSYNEQFF
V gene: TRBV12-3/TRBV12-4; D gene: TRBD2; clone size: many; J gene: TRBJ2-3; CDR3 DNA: TGTGCCAGCGCATTTCCCCGGACTAGCGGGAGTACAGATACGCAGTATTTT; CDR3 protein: CASAFPRTSGSTDTQYF
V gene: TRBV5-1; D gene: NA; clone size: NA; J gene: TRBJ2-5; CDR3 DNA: TGCGCCAGCAGCCCGGACGGACGCGGGACGGGGGAGACCCAGTACTTC; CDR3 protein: CASSPDGRGTGETQYF
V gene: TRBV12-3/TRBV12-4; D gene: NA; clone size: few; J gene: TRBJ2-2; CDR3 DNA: TGTGCCAGCAGTTTGGGCAGGGTCACCGGGGAGCTGTTTTTT; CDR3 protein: CASSLGRVTGELFF
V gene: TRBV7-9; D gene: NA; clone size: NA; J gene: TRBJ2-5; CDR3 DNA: TGTGCCAGCAGCTTAAGCGCAGGACAAGAGACCCAGTACTTC; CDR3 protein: CASSLSAGQETQYF
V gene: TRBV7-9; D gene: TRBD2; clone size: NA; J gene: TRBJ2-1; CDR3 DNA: TGTGCCAGCATCGAGAAGCGGGAGCTTGGTGGTGAGCAGTTCTTC; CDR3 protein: CASIEKRELGGEQFF
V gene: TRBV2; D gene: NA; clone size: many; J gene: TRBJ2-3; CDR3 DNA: TGTGCCAGCAGTGCTACAGGCCTGGGAACAGATACGCAGTATTTT; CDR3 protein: CASSATGLGTDTQYF
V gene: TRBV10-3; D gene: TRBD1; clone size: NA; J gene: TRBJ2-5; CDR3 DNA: TGTGCCATCAGTACAGGGGCGGAGACCCAGTACTTC; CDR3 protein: CAISTGAETQYF
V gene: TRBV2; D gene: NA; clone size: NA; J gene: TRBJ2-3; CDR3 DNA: TGTGCCAGCAGTGAAGTTGAGACCAGGGCAGATACGCAGTATTTT; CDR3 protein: CASSEVETRADTQYF
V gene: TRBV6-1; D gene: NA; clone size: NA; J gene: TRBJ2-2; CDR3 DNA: TGTGCCAGCAGCCCTCACAGGGTTTGGGACACCGGGGAGCTGTTTTTT; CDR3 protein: CASSPHRVWDTGELFF
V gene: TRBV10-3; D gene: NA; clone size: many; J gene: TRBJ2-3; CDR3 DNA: TGTGCCATCCACTCGCGGGGGCAAGATACGCAGTATTTT; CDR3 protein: CAIHSRGQDTQYF
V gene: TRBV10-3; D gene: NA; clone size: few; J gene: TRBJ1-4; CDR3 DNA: TGTGCCATCAGCACAGCAAGGGACTTCGAAAAACTGTTTTTT; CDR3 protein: CAISTARDFEKLFF
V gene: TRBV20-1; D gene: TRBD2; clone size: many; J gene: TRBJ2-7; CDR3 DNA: TGCAGTGCTAGAGGACTAGCGGCAACTTACGAGCAGTACTTC; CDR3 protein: CSARGLAATYEQYF
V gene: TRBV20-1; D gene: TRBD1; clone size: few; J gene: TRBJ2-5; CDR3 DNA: TGCAGTGCCCCTACAGGGGAATCGGGAAAGACCCAGTACTTC; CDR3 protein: CSAPTGESGKTQYF
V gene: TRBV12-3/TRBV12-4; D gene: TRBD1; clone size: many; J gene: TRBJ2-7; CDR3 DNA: TGTGCCAGCAGTTTGGGGACAGGGGCCTACGAGCAGTACTTC; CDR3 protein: CASSLGTGAYEQYF
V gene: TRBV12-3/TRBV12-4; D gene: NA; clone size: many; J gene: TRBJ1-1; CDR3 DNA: TGTGCCAGCAGTTTAGCGATCGGTGAAGCTTTCTTT; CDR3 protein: CASSLAIGEAFF
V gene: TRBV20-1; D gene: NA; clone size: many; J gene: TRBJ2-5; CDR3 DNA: TGCAGTGCTAGAGGGGGCGAGGAGACCCAGTACTTC; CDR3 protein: CSARGGEETQYF
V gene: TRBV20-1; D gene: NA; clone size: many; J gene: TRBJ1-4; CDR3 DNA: TGCAGTGCTAGAGGGGCAGGGAAGACTAATGAAAAACTGTTTTTT; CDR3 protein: CSARGAGKTNEKLFF
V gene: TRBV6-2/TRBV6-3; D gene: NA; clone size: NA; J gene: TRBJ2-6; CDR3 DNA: TGTGCCAGCAGTAACGCTGGGGCCAACGTCCTGACTTTC; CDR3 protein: CASSNAGANVLTF
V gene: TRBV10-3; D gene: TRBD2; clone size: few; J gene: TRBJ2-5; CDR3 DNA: TGTGCCATCAGTAGCGGGAGTCCGGAGACCCAGTACTTC; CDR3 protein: CAISSGSPETQYF
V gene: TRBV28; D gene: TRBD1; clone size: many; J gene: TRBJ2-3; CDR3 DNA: TGTGCCAGCAACCCTCTCCCCTCCGGACAGGGGAACGCAGATACGCAGTATTTT; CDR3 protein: CASNPLPSGQGNADTQYF
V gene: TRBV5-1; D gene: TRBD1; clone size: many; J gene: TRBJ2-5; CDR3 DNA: TGCGCCAGCAGCTTGGATGGACAGGGCCAAGAGACCCAGTACTTC; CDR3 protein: CASSLDGQGQETQYF
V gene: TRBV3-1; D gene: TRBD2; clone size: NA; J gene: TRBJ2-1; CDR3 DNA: TGTGCCAGCAGGCGGGAGGCCGGTGGGAATGAGCAGTTCTTC; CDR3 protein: CASRREAGGNEQFF
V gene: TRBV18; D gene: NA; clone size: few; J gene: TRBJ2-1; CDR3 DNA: TGTGCCAGCTCACCCATTGGGGTAGGGGGTGAGCAGTTCTTC; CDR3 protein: CASSPIGVGGEQFF
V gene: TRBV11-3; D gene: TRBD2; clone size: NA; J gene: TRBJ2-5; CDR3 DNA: TGTGCCAGCAGCCTATATCCGGGACTAGGGGAGACCCAGTACTTC; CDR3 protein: CASSLYPGLGETQYF
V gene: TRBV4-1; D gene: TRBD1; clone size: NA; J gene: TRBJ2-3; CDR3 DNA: TGCGCCAGCAGCCGGGATAGACAGGGGGCCTCGAGAACAGATACGCAGTATTTT; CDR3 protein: CASSRDRQGASRTDTQYF
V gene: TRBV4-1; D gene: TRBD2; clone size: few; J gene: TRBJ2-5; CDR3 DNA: TGCGCCAGCAGCCGACCAGCGGGAGGGCCGTGGGAGACCCAGTACTTC; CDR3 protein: CASSRPAGGPWETQYF
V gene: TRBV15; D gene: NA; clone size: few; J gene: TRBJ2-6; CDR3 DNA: TGTGCCACCAGCAGAGATTTCCCACCCGGGGCCAACGTCCTGACTTTC; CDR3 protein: CATSRDFPPGANVLTF
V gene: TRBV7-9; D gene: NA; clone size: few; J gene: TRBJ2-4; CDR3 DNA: TGTGCCAGCAGCTTAACTGCGGAGTTATTGGGCAAAAACATTCAGTACTTC; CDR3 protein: CASSLTAELLGKNIQYF
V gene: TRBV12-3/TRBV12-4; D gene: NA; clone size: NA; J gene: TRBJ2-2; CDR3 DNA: TGTGCCAGCAGTTTTGGGGTTCAAGGCGGGGAGCTGTTTTTT; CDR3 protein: CASSFGVQGGELFF
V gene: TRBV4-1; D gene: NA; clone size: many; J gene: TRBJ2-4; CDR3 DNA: TGCGCCAGCAGCCAGCCATCGTCCGCCAGCACCAAAAACATTCAGTACTTC; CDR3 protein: CASSQPSSASTKNIQYF
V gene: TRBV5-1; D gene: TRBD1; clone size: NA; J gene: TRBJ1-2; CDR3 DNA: TGCGCCAGCAGCCTCCTAGGACAGGCAAACTATGGCTACACCTTC; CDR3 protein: CASSLLGQANYGYTF
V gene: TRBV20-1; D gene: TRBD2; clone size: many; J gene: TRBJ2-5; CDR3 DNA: TGCAGTGCTAGAGTCCGGACTAGCGGGACCCCCCCGGAGACCCAGTACTTC; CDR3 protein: CSARVRTSGTPPETQYF
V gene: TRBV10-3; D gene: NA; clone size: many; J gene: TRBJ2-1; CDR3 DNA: TGTGCCATCAGTGAGCCGGCAAGGCAGATTAATTACAATGAGCAGTTCTTC; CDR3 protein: CAISEPARQINYNEQFF
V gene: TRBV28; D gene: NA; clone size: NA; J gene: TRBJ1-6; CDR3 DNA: TGTGCCAGCCTCCTGAGCTCCTATAATTCACCCCTCCACTTT; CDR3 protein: CASLLSSYNSPLHF